This TCR beta chain originates from a study of OX40 agonist ivuxolimab in advanced cancers. The germline V gene has CDR1 MNHEY and CDR2 SVGAGI. The CDR3 has 15 amino acids. V was shortened by 4 bases and J by 0 bases, with 10 bases between the two germline ends. Study-level points and caveats: Expanded clones were, on average, more numerous among CD8+ T cells than CD4+. Normalized expansion of T-cell clones was also low for some nonresponders.

Note on this clone: Its antigen is undetermined.

Produced via immunoSEQ multiplex PCR; TCRdb's table is partial and in-frame only. The sample yields tens of thousands of clones, about 85% seen once. The rearrangement uses TRBV6-5 and TRBJ1-5; D is perhaps TRBD1 (5 bases). The specimen was CD4+ or CD8+ T cells sorted from blood, collected in a trial of the OX40 agonist ivuxolimab. The source is an adult with an advanced solid tumor such as melanoma, head and neck, liver or kidney cancer. In nucleotides, the CDR3 is TGTGCCAGCAGTTTTAGGGGCTATAGCAATCAGCCCCAGCATTTT. It translates to CASSFRGYSNQPQHF.